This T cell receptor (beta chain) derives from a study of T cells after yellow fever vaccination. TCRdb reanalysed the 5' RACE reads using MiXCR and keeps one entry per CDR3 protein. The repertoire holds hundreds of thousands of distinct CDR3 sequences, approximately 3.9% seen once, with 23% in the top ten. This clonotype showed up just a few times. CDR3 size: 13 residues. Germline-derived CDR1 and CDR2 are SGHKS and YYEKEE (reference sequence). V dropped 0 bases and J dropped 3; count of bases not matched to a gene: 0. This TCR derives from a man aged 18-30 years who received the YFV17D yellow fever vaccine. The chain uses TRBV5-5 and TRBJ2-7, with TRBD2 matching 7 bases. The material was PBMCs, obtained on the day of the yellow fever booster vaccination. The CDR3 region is CASSLGDYYEQYF. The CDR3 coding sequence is TGTGCCAGCAGCTTGGGGGACTACTACGAGCAGTACTTC.